The entry below describes one T cell receptor (beta chain). This entry belongs to a study of technical replicates of blood from a few donors. The germline V and J ends were trimmed by 5 bases and 2 bases, with 10 bases remaining between them. Germline V gene lookup returns CDR1 SEHNR and CDR2 FQNEAQ (reference sequence). The CDR3 extends over 14 amino acids. Method: immunoSEQ multiplex PCR; TCRdb's copy keeps in-frame clones and lacks some. The sample has 75,000 to 100,000 clones, about 95% seen once. Sample: T cells isolated from PBMCs. This chain uses TRBV7-9 with TRBJ1-5, with D uncertain. This TCR came from a human donor in good health. In DNA, the CDR3 is TGTGCCAGCAGCCCAGACTCGGGCAATCAGCCCCAGCATTTT. Protein: CASSPDSGNQPQHF.